A single sample is the source of the 30 T cell receptor beta chains below, sequenced in a study of cytomegalovirus exposure and HLA in healthy donors. The PCR employed 60 Vbeta primers together with 13 Jbeta primers. Repertoires were generated with immunoSEQ multiplex PCR, while TCRdb's copy carries only in-frame clones and drops some. The sample holds about 96,000 clones; more than 60% are singletons and the top ten take about 7%. Sequenced: PBMCs. The receptors originated from a man in his fifties in good health and CMV-seropositive.

The chain combines TRBV7-6 with TRBJ2-5; unclear D gene. The CDR3 length is 14 residues. Trimming left V 3 bases short and J 5 bases short, with 13 bases between. CDR1 is SGHVS and CDR2 is FNYEAQ in the germline V gene. The CDR3 DNA is TGTGCCAGCAGCTTGAATCCGACGAGGGAGACCCAGTACTTC. Its translation: CASSLNPTRETQYF.

The V call is TRBV7-9, the J call TRBJ2-7; D is unresolved. Germline CDR1 SEHNR, CDR2 FQNEAQ (reference sequence). The V and J ends lost 5 bases and 0 bases respectively, with 14 bases between them. The CDR3 sequence is 15 residues long. In nucleotides, the CDR3 is TGTGCCAGCAGCCCTTCCATAGGAGTCTCCTACGAGCAGTACTTC. Translation: CASSPSIGVSYEQYF.

This rearrangement joins TRBV5-1 to TRBJ1-6; D remains ambiguous. Trimming left V 4 bases short and J 8 bases short, with 10 bases between. The CDR3 sequence is 13 residues long. Germline V gene lookup returns CDR1 SGHRS and CDR2 YFSETQ. The CDR3 spells CASSRVLDSPLHF. DNA for the CDR3: TGCGCCAGCAGCCGCGTATTGGATTCACCCCTCCACTTT.

This chain links TRBV5-1 with TRBJ2-3, with TRBD2 as a possible D gene (6 bases). From germline, CDR1 is SGHRS and CDR2 YFSETQ. The CDR3 has 14 residues. The germline V and J ends were trimmed by 5 bases and 2 bases, with 12 bases remaining between them. The CDR3 nucleotides read TGCGCCAGCAGGGAGGGGCAGTTCACAGATACGCAGTATTTT. It specifies CASREGQFTDTQYF.

V gene TRBV20-1 combines with J gene TRBJ1-1; D gene uncertain. Trimming left V 3 bases short and J 7 bases short, with 9 bases between. CDR1 is DFQATT, CDR2 SNEGSKA, per germline (reference sequence). The CDR3 length is 11 residues. As DNA, the CDR3 is TGCAGTGCTAGGGGAGGTGGTGAAGCTTTCTTT. Its protein is CSARGGGEAFF.

Only one count was recorded for this clone. The rearrangement links TRBV27 to TRBJ2-7; D is possibly TRBD1 (6 bases). Between the trimmed V and J ends, which lost 6 bases and 1 base, there was a span of 13 bases. The CDR3 contains 14 residues. The germline CDR1 and CDR2 sequences are MNHEY and SMNVEV (reference sequence). CDR3 DNA sequence: TGTGCCAGCAGCCAATACAGGGATTCCTACGAGCAGTACTTC. Its protein is CASSQYRDSYEQYF.

The chain employs TRBV5-1 and TRBJ2-1, with 13 bases aligning to TRBD2. The junction had 4 bases not matched to a gene; V was cut back by 1 base and J by 6 bases. CDR1 and CDR2 from the germline V gene are SGHRS and YFSETQ. The CDR3 totals 16 residues. This chain's CDR3 is CASSLTSGGAFNEQFF. The DNA for the CDR3 is TGCGCCAGCAGCTTGACTAGCGGGGGGGCCTTCAATGAGCAGTTCTTC.

This clone was recorded only once. The V gene is TRBV27, the J gene TRBJ1-5; D is uncertain. The CDR3 consists of 14 residues. CDR1 MNHEY and CDR2 SMNVEV come from the germline V gene (reference sequence). V lost 5 bases, J lost 0 bases, and 8 bases lay in between. CDR3 sequence (DNA): TGTGCCAGCAGTACCACAGATAGCAATCAGCCCCAGCATTTT. It specifies CASSTTDSNQPQHF.

The CDR3 region is CASSYPGYNEQFF. The CDR3, as DNA: TGTGCCAGCAGTTACCCAGGGTACAATGAGCAGTTCTTC. The chain uses TRBV6-5 and TRBJ2-1; possible D gene TRBD1, 5 bases. Trimming stripped 2 bases from V and 4 bases from J, with 6 bases between. Germline CDR1 MNHEY, CDR2 SVGAGI. The CDR3 runs 13 residues.

The chain couples TRBV11-1 to TRBJ2-1; tentatively, D is TRBD1 (7 bases). CDR1 SGHAT and CDR2 FQDESV come from the germline V gene (reference sequence). This CDR3 comprises 15 residues. V dropped 2 bases and J dropped 4 bases, with 12 bases sitting between them. The CDR3 coding sequence is TGTGCCAGCAGCTTAACCCAGGGGGGTTACAATGAGCAGTTCTTC. It specifies CASSLTQGGYNEQFF.

The chain links TRBV7-8 to TRBJ1-5, with TRBD1 matching over 8 bases. This CDR3 is 15 amino acids long. The V and J ends lost 3 bases and 3 bases, in that order; junction bases with no gene match: 4. Per germline, CDR1 SGHVS and CDR2 FQNEAQ. The CDR3 nucleotides read TGTGCCAGCAGCTTTTCGGGACAGGTCAATCAGCCCCAGCATTTT. This codes for CASSFSGQVNQPQHF.

J is TRBJ1-4 and V is TRBV6-1; no clear D gene. Trimming removed 6 bases at V and 7 bases at J, with 15 bases between. This CDR3 comprises 14 residues. The germline CDR1 and CDR2 sequences are MNHNS and SASEGT. CDR3 sequence reads: CASRELGGSEKLFF. The DNA for the CDR3 is TGTGCCAGCAGAGAACTTGGCGGTAGTGAAAAACTGTTTTTT.

The chain uses TRBV30 and TRBJ1-5; D is ambiguous. This CDR3 comprises 13 residues. Looked up from germline, CDR1 is GTSNPN and CDR2 is SVGIG (reference sequence). Deletions cut 3 bases from V and 7 bases from J, with 13 bases between. CDR3 nucleotide sequence: TGTGCCTGGAGCGTTGGAGCCGGGCAGCCCCAGCATTTT. Translating gives CAWSVGAGQPQHF.

The chain links TRBV4-3 to TRBJ2-1, with D possibly being TRBD2 (6 bases). CDR3 length: 16 residues. Per germline, CDR1 LGHNA and CDR2 YSLEER. V dropped 0 bases and J dropped 3 bases, with 12 bases sitting between them. The CDR3 DNA reads TGCGCCAGCAGCCAAGAGCCGCGGGGTAACTACAATGAGCAGTTCTTC. Translation: CASSQEPRGNYNEQFF.

The chain couples TRBV7-8 to TRBJ2-7, with TRBD1 as a possible D gene (5 bases). The length of the CDR3 is 16 residues. Per germline, CDR1 SGHVS and CDR2 FQNEAQ. Trimming took off 5 bases at V and 7 bases at J, with 24 bases between the two ends. In DNA form, the CDR3 reads TGTGCCAGCAGCACCGGCGCCCCGACAGCCCCCCAAGAGCAGTACTTC. Residues: CASSTGAPTAPQEQYF. The entire variable domain, with the rest obtained from reference TRBV7-8 and TRBJ2-7, is as follows: GAGVSQSPRYKVAKRGQDVALRCDPISGHVSLFWYQQALGQGPEFLTYFQNEAQLDKSGLPSDRFFAERPEGSVSTLKIQRTQQEDSAVYLCASSTGAPTAPQEQYFGPGTRLTVT.

This clone occurred a few times. This chain connects TRBV5-6 to TRBJ1-1, with no clear D. CDR3 length equals 14 residues. V shed 4 bases and J shed 0 bases, with 10 bases lying between them. Germline V gives CDR1 SGHDT, CDR2 YYEEEE. CDR3 sequence reads: CASSPEMLNTEAFF. The CDR3 DNA reads as TGTGCCAGCAGCCCGGAGATGTTGAACACTGAAGCTTTCTTT.

The chain recombines TRBV19 with TRBJ1-6, with D possibly TRBD1 on 6 matching bases. Looked up from germline, CDR1 is LNHDA and CDR2 is SQIVND (reference sequence). CDR3 length: 13 residues. V lost 3 bases and J lost 9, with 9 bases in between. For the CDR3, the DNA is TGTGCCAGTAGTATGGCGGGGGCTTCACCCCTCCACTTT. Its protein is CASSMAGASPLHF.

The gene calls are TRBV28 and TRBJ1-2; 7 bases match TRBD1. Trimming cost V 7 bases and J 2 bases; bases outside gene matches: 10. Germline V gene data show CDR1 as MDHEN and CDR2 as SYDVKM. The CDR3 has 15 amino acids. This CDR3 reads CASTVQGSINYGYTF. The CDR3 bases are TGTGCCAGCACGGTACAGGGGAGTATAAACTATGGCTACACCTTC.

The rearrangement joins TRBV6-5 to TRBJ2-7; 10 bases match TRBD2. The CDR3 has 15 residues. CDR1 and CDR2 from the germline V gene are MNHEY and SVGAGI. The J segment lost 0 bases and the V segment lost 7 bases, leaving 6 bases of the junction unmatched. Written as DNA, the CDR3 is TGTGCCAGCACTAGCGGGGGCCTCAGCTCCTACGAGCAGTACTTC. This sequence encodes CASTSGGLSSYEQYF.

The DNA of the CDR3 is TGTGCCAGCAGCCCAGGGGCCAGCTCTGGAAACACCATATATTTT. Translating it yields CASSPGASSGNTIYF. This chain uses TRBV9 with TRBJ1-3; D perhaps matches TRBD1 (6 bases). The CDR3 spans 15 residues. V dropped 4 bases and J dropped 0 bases, with 11 bases sitting between them. Per the germline V gene, CDR1 is SGDLS and CDR2 is YYNGEE. Combining the CDR3 with reference TRBV9 and TRBJ1-3 gives the whole variable domain DSGVTQTPKHLITATGQRVTLRCSPRSGDLSVYWYQQSLDQGLQFLIQYYNGEERAKGNILERFSAQQFPDLHSELNLSSLELGDSALYFCASSPGASSGNTIYFGEGSWLTVV.

The V and J genes are TRBV25-1 and TRBJ2-1; 8 bases map to TRBD2. The CDR3 is made up of 15 amino acids. V shed 7 bases, J shed 4 bases, and the junction held 9 bases outside the gene matches. CDR1 and CDR2 (germline): MGHDK, SYGVNS. This CDR3 reads CASTAAGASYNEQFF. The CDR3 coding sequence is TGTGCCAGCACCGCAGCGGGGGCCTCTTACAATGAGCAGTTCTTC.

The chain couples TRBV9 to TRBJ2-1, with 12 bases fitting TRBD1. This CDR3 has 16 amino acids. Germline V gene data show CDR1 as SGDLS and CDR2 as YYNGEE. J gave up 6 bases and V 2 bases, and 6 bases lay outside the gene matches. DNA of the CDR3: TGTGCCAGCAGCGTGGGACAGGGGGCGAACGGCAATGAGCAGTTCTTC. Encoded protein: CASSVGQGANGNEQFF.

V gene TRBV15 combines with J gene TRBJ2-7, with 7 bases identical to TRBD1. CDR1 and CDR2 (germline): LNHNV, YYDKDF (reference sequence). Trimming at V came to 6 bases and at J to 2 bases, leaving 10 bases not matched to a gene. The CDR3 loop spans 15 amino acids. Written as DNA, the CDR3 is TGTGCCACCAGGAGAAGCCGTGACAGGGCCTACGAGCAGTACTTC. Translation: CATRRSRDRAYEQYF. The whole variable domain, filled in from reference TRBV15 and TRBJ2-7, reads DAMVIQNPRYQVTQFGKPVTLSCSQTLNHNVMYWYQQKSSQAPKLLFHYYDKDFNNEADTPDNFQSRRPNTSFCFLDIRSPGLGDTAMYLCATRRSRDRAYEQYFGPGTRLTVT.

The chain carries TRBV6-5 and TRBJ2-7; the match to TRBD1 covers 9 bases. The CDR3 totals 15 residues. V shed 6 bases and J 2 bases; nucleotides not matched to a gene: 8. The germline CDR1 and CDR2 sequences are MNHEY and SVGAGI. The CDR3 sequence: CASRVTGTGPYEQYF. The DNA for the CDR3 is TGTGCCAGCAGGGTTACCGGGACAGGGCCCTACGAGCAGTACTTC.

The genes are TRBV12-5 and TRBJ1-2, with unresolved D. This CDR3 has 12 residues. Trimming took off 8 bases at V and 3 bases at J, with 10 bases between the two ends. Germline CDR1 and CDR2: LGHNT and FRNRAP. Here the CDR3 DNA reads TGTGCTAGTTCTGAGGGTCACTATGGCTACACCTTC. It translates to CASSEGHYGYTF. Full variable domain (remainder filled in from reference TRBV12-5 and TRBJ1-2): DARVTQTPRHKVTEMGQEVTMRCQPILGHNTVFWYRQTMMQGLELLAYFRNRAPLDDSGMPKDRFSAEMPDATLATLKIQPSEPRDSAVYFCASSEGHYGYTFGSGTRLTVV.

The CDR3 spells CASSLGAGKDSGNTIYF. The CDR3 coding sequence is TGTGCCAGCAGCTTGGGAGCCGGGAAAGACTCTGGAAACACCATATATTTT. This chain joins TRBV5-8 and TRBJ1-3; D uncertain. V lost 0 bases to trimming and J lost 0 bases, with 13 bases between them. This CDR3 region has 17 residues. CDR1 is SGHTS, CDR2 YDEGEE, per germline.

The chain has TRBV28 and TRBJ1-3; D gene uncertain. The CDR3 has 14 residues. Germline lookup yields CDR1 MDHEN and CDR2 SYDVKM. V was shortened by 2 bases and J by 0 bases, with 5 bases between the two germline ends. CDR3: CASSLLRSGNTIYF. CDR3 sequence (DNA): TGTGCCAGCAGTTTACTTCGCTCTGGAAACACCATATATTTT.

This clone has more than one count but fewer than ten. The rearrangement uses TRBV7-9 and TRBJ1-3, with 10 bases lining up with TRBD1. This CDR3 spans 17 amino acids. Germline V gene lookup returns CDR1 SEHNR and CDR2 FQNEAQ (reference sequence). V shed 5 bases, J shed 1 base, and the junction held 8 bases outside the gene matches. CDR3 sequence (DNA): TGTGCCAGCAGCCCCAACCCGGGACAGGGGTCTGGAAACACCATATATTTT. Protein: CASSPNPGQGSGNTIYF. The variable domain in full, completed from reference TRBV7-9 and TRBJ1-3, reads DTGVSQNPRHKITKRGQNVTFRCDPISEHNRLYWYRQTLGQGPEFLTYFQNEAQLEKSRLLSDRFSAERPKGSFSTLEIQRTEQGDSAMYLCASSPNPGQGSGNTIYFGEGSWLTVV.

The chain combines TRBV28 with TRBJ1-5; D is possibly TRBD1 (6 bases). Trimming shortened V by 5 bases and J by 3 bases, and 8 bases separated the two germline ends. This CDR3 region has 13 residues. In germline, CDR1 is MDHEN, CDR2 SYDVKM. The CDR3 bases are TGTGCCAGCAGTGGACAGATCAATCAGCCCCAGCATTTT. Translation gives CASSGQINQPQHF.

The V and J genes are TRBV15 and TRBJ2-1; D call uncertain. The CDR3 is made up of 16 amino acids. Germline values: CDR1 LNHNV, CDR2 YYDKDF (reference sequence). Trimming left V 1 base short and J 6 bases short, with 16 bases between. CDR3 loop: CATSRGSGGHFNEQFF. CDR3 coding DNA: TGTGCCACCAGCAGAGGGTCTGGTGGTCACTTCAATGAGCAGTTCTTC.